The present T cell receptor (beta chain) was sequenced within a study of cytomegalovirus exposure and HLA in healthy donors. This PCR relied on a set of 60 Vbeta primers and 13 Jbeta primers. Sequencing was performed with immunoSEQ multiplex PCR; in TCRdb, only in-frame clones are kept and a portion is missing. Of roughly 130,000 clones in the sample, roughly 72% were seen once. Trimming cost V 0 bases and J 0 bases; bases outside gene matches: 4. This CDR3 spans 17 amino acids. CDR1 SGHRS and CDR2 YFSETQ come from the germline V gene. General study points: TCR beta chain V- and J-gene trimming was linked, in a later analysis, to a missense variant in DCLRE1C. Earlier results showed most TCR beta V segments being productive about 87% or about 30% of the time.

This clone has a handful of counts. Its antigen is not identified. This receptor was identified in a man in his forties in good health and CMV-seronegative. The J gene is TRBJ2-3, the V gene TRBV5-1, with 10 bases that match TRBD2. Sample: PBMCs. CDR3 in amino acids: CASSLALAGPSTDTQYF. CDR3 bases: TGCGCCAGCAGCTTGGCACTAGCGGGACCAAGCACAGATACGCAGTATTTT.